These T cell receptor beta chains were read from a single sample in a study of blood T cell repertoires in COVID-19. Data came from immunoSEQ multiplex PCR; TCRdb stores just in-frame clones and leaves some out. The table records about 270,000 clones, roughly 86% of them present only once. The sample consisted of PBMCs or T cells enriched from blood (not recorded which). All receptors derive from a woman under 30 who had recovered from COVID-19. Both conserved end residues are part of each CDR3. D genes are given only for firm matches. Expanded clones get a size class; other rows say once, few or many, or leave the size out.

j_call clone_size v_call d_call cdr3_length cdr3_aa cdr3_nt
TRBJ2-5 NA TRBV30 NA 13 CAWSVGLRETQYF TGTGCCTGGAGTGTTGGGTTGAGGGAGACCCAGTACTTC
TRBJ2-5 NA TRBV2 TRBD2 15 CASTRLAGGGETQYF TGTGCCAGCACCCGCCTAGCGGGAGGGGGGGAGACCCAGTACTTC
TRBJ2-2 NA TRBV29-1 NA 13 CSVEVTNTGELFF TGCAGCGTTGAAGTTACAAACACCGGGGAGCTGTTTTTT
TRBJ2-3 NA TRBV24-1 NA 16 CATSDGLKPSTDTQYF TGTGCCACCAGTGACGGACTGAAACCTAGCACAGATACGCAGTATTTT
TRBJ1-6 NA TRBV30 TRBD1 17 CAWSSTTPGQSSSPLHF TGTGCCTGGAGTTCGACGACTCCGGGACAGTCAAGTTCACCCCTCCACTTT
TRBJ2-7 NA TRBV5-1 TRBD2 14 CASSLMASGYEQYF TGCGCCAGCAGCTTGATGGCTAGCGGCTACGAGCAGTACTTC
TRBJ1-2 NA TRBV12-3/TRBV12-4 NA 13 CASSLTQIYGYTF TGTGCCAGCAGTTTAACACAGATCTATGGCTACACCTTC
TRBJ1-5 NA TRBV19 NA 14 CASSIDEGRQPQHF TGTGCCAGTAGTATAGATGAGGGAAGGCAGCCCCAGCATTTT
TRBJ2-5 NA TRBV11-2 TRBD2 16 CASSLTSGKLQETQYF TGTGCCAGCAGCTTAACTAGCGGAAAACTCCAAGAGACCCAGTACTTC
TRBJ1-3 NA TRBV6-6 TRBD1 14 CASSKGQGGNTIYF TGTGCCAGCAGCAAGGGACAGGGGGGGAACACCATATATTTT
TRBJ1-6 NA TRBV7-9 NA 16 CASSSAQSSYNSPLHF TGTGCCAGCAGCTCAGCACAGAGCTCCTATAATTCACCCCTCCACTTT
TRBJ2-1 NA TRBV28 TRBD2 16 CASSHLGLAGVGPEFF TGTGCCAGCAGTCACTTGGGACTAGCGGGAGTCGGTCCAGAGTTCTTC
TRBJ1-5 NA TRBV21-1 NA 13 CATVCTRCQPQHF TGTGCCACCGTATGTACCAGATGTCAGCCCCAGCATTTT
TRBJ2-1 NA TRBV7-9 TRBD1 14 CASSLGDRIHEQFF TGTGCCAGCAGCTTGGGGGACAGGATCCATGAGCAGTTCTTC
TRBJ2-1 NA TRBV7-9 TRBD2 15 CASSWGAGGPDEQFF TGTGCCAGCAGCTGGGGAGCGGGGGGGCCGGATGAGCAGTTCTTC
TRBJ1-5 NA TRBV19 TRBD1 14 CASRGQPGRQPQHF TGTGCCAGTAGGGGACAGCCAGGTCGTCAGCCCCAGCATTTT
TRBJ1-1 NA TRBV6-1 TRBD1 13 CASSESQGVGAFF TGTGCCAGCAGTGAATCCCAGGGGGTCGGAGCTTTCTTT
TRBJ2-7 once TRBV2 TRBD2 15 CASRRLRGGIYEQYF TGTGCCAGCAGGCGGTTGCGGGGGGGCATCTACGAGCAGTACTTC
TRBJ2-1 once TRBV27 TRBD2 15 CASSSGTRQYNEQFF TGTGCCAGCAGCTCCGGGACTAGGCAATACAATGAGCAGTTCTTC
TRBJ2-3 NA TRBV7-8 NA 17 CASSLAPLWRPTDTQYF TGTGCCAGCAGCTTAGCGCCCCTGTGGCGGCCCACAGATACGCAGTATTTT
TRBJ2-1 NA TRBV9 TRBD2 16 CASSVIASGGLYEQFF TGTGCCAGCAGCGTAATAGCCAGCGGGGGTCTCTATGAGCAGTTCTTC
TRBJ1-1 NA TRBV2 NA 14 CAIIQTVRNTEAFF TGTGCCATCATACAGACAGTCAGGAACACTGAAGCTTTCTTT
TRBJ2-3 NA TRBV2 TRBD1 16 CATRDRRHSSTDTQYF TGTGCCACCCGGGACAGGAGACATTCTAGCACAGATACGCAGTATTTT
TRBJ2-3 NA TRBV7-9 NA 14 CASSLVTSTDTQYF TGTGCCAGCAGCTTAGTTACTAGCACAGATACGCAGTATTTT
TRBJ2-7 NA TRBV6-6 TRBD1 15 CASSSHGQASYEQYF TGTGCCAGCAGTTCCCACGGACAGGCCTCCTACGAGCAGTACTTC
TRBJ2-2 NA TRBV19 TRBD1 14 CASSGTGRTGELFF TGTGCCAGTAGTGGGACAGGGCGCACCGGGGAGCTGTTTTTT
TRBJ1-2 NA TRBV9 TRBD1 15 CASSVNRGGNYGYTF TGTGCCAGCAGCGTCAACAGGGGTGGGAACTATGGCTACACCTTC
TRBJ1-2 NA TRBV2 TRBD1 15 CASSPQGASVKGYTF TGTGCCAGCAGTCCCCAGGGGGCCAGCGTGAAGGGCTACACCTTC
TRBJ1-2 NA TRBV7-9 NA 11 CASSPPGGYTF TGTGCCAGCAGCCCCCCCGGGGGCTACACCTTC
TRBJ2-7 NA TRBV3-1/TRBV3-2 NA 14 CASSRREPAYEQYF TGTGCCAGCAGTAGACGGGAGCCCGCCTACGAGCAGTACTTC
TRBJ1-3 NA TRBV24-1 NA 16 CATIPPAAHSGNTIYF TGTGCCACCATTCCCCCGGCAGCGCACTCTGGAAACACCATATATTTT
TRBJ2-3 NA TRBV18 NA 15 CASSPREASTDTQYF TGTGCCAGCTCACCACGGGAGGCCAGCACAGATACGCAGTATTTT
TRBJ1-2 NA TRBV9 NA 15 CASSVGGEANYGYTF TGTGCCAGCAGCGTTGGGGGGGAGGCTAACTATGGCTACACCTTC
TRBJ2-3 NA TRBV7-3 NA 15 CASSLIGGRTDTQYF TGTGCCAGCAGCTTAATCGGGGGTCGCACAGATACGCAGTATTTT
TRBJ2-1 NA TRBV6-2/TRBV6-3 NA 15 CASTPGLTTYNEQFF TGTGCCAGCACCCCGGGACTGACCACCTACAATGAGCAGTTCTTC
TRBJ1-2 NA TRBV30 NA 15 CAWSLRVETLYGYTF TGTGCCTGGAGTCTCAGGGTTGAGACACTATATGGCTACACCTTC
TRBJ2-1 NA TRBV14 NA 16 CASSRYPRDKYNEQFF TGTGCCAGCAGCCGTTACCCCCGGGACAAGTACAATGAGCAGTTCTTC
TRBJ2-5 NA TRBV6-5 NA 14 CASSPRTEQETQYF TGTGCCAGCAGTCCCCGTACAGAGCAAGAGACCCAGTACTTC
TRBJ2-3 NA TRBV3-1/TRBV3-2 TRBD2 22 CASSQAGQGLAGAPSHTDTQYF TGTGCCAGCAGCCAAGCCGGACAAGGACTAGCGGGAGCCCCTTCCCACACAGATACGCAGTATTTT
TRBJ2-7 few TRBV29-1 NA 11 CSVGQSYEQYF TGCAGCGTTGGTCAGTCCTACGAGCAGTACTTC
TRBJ1-1 NA TRBV3-1/TRBV3-2 NA 16 CASSQGEGLMNTEAFF TGTGCCAGCAGCCAAGGGGAGGGACTAATGAACACTGAAGCTTTCTTT
TRBJ1-2 NA TRBV18 TRBD1 15 CASSPTGQGEYGYTF TGTGCCAGCTCACCGACGGGACAGGGGGAGTATGGCTACACCTTC